A selection of T cell receptor beta chains follows, all from one sample in a study of regulatory T cells in long-lasting Graves disease. From the multiplex PCR reads, TCRdb called clonotypes with MiXCR, one entry per CDR3 protein. The repertoire includes some 560,000 distinct CDR3 sequences, about 16% of them detected once, and roughly 25% sits in the top ten. A further study also used this sample, focusing on T cells in Graves' hyperthyroidism and ophthalmopathy.

Here the sequenced sample was peripheral blood mononuclear cells (PBMCs), taken at new diagnosis, from a patient treated with antithyroid drugs. The source is a woman between 40 and 65 years old with Graves disease. Both conserved end residues are part of each CDR3. Each record gives: V gene, J gene, clone size, D gene, CDR3 protein, CDR3 DNA. The D gene is left open where the match is weak. Rows give clone size only sometimes, using once, few, many, or a class for an expanded clone.

v_call: TRBV13
j_call: TRBJ2-3
clone_size: many
d_call: TRBD2
cdr3_aa: CASSLIAGGLSDTQYF
cdr3_nt: TGTGCCAGCAGCTTAATCGCGGGGGGCCTCTCAGATACGCAGTATTTT

v_call: TRBV9
j_call: TRBJ1-2
clone_size: few
d_call: NA
cdr3_aa: CASSVGPAGRSNTF
cdr3_nt: TGTGCCAGCAGCGTAGGGCCAGCTGGCCGTAGTAACACCTTC

v_call: TRBV3-1
j_call: TRBJ1-2
clone_size: NA
d_call: TRBD1
cdr3_aa: CASSPLSTGVGYTF
cdr3_nt: TGTGCCAGCAGTCCCTTGAGTACAGGGGTTGGCTACACCTTC

v_call: TRBV2
j_call: TRBJ1-1
clone_size: many
d_call: NA
cdr3_aa: CASSGTLNTEAFF
cdr3_nt: TGTGCCAGCAGTGGTACGCTGAACACTGAAGCTTTCTTT

v_call: TRBV6-5
j_call: TRBJ2-3
clone_size: NA
d_call: TRBD2
cdr3_aa: CASSWGTSGSRPDTQYF
cdr3_nt: TGTGCCAGCAGTTGGGGGACTAGCGGGTCACGGCCGGATACGCAGTATTTT

v_call: TRBV24-1
j_call: TRBJ1-2
clone_size: NA
d_call: NA
cdr3_aa: CATSDSPGVYGYTF
cdr3_nt: TGTGCCACCAGTGATTCACCGGGTGTATATGGCTACACCTTC

v_call: TRBV5-4
j_call: TRBJ1-2
clone_size: few
d_call: NA
cdr3_aa: CASSPGGTFPYGYTF
cdr3_nt: TGTGCCAGCAGCCCCGGCGGGACTTTCCCTTATGGCTACACCTTC

v_call: TRBV2
j_call: TRBJ2-7
clone_size: many
d_call: NA
cdr3_aa: CASSEQGSSYEQYF
cdr3_nt: TGTGCCAGCAGTGAACAAGGTTCCTCCTACGAGCAGTACTTC

v_call: TRBV7-9
j_call: TRBJ1-3
clone_size: NA
d_call: TRBD1
cdr3_aa: CASSFPGTGSESSGNTIYF
cdr3_nt: TGTGCCAGCAGCTTTCCCGGGACAGGGTCAGAGTCCTCTGGAAACACCATATATTTT

v_call: TRBV9
j_call: TRBJ2-1
clone_size: few
d_call: NA
cdr3_aa: CASSLASTASSNEQFF
cdr3_nt: TGTGCCAGCAGCCTCGCGTCGACAGCCTCCAGCAATGAGCAGTTCTTC

v_call: TRBV25-1
j_call: TRBJ1-6
clone_size: NA
d_call: NA
cdr3_aa: CASSELTGSSPLHF
cdr3_nt: TGTGCCAGCAGTGAACTAACAGGGAGTTCACCCCTCCACTTT

v_call: TRBV10-3
j_call: TRBJ1-4
clone_size: many
d_call: TRBD1
cdr3_aa: CAISPGQGREKLFF
cdr3_nt: TGTGCCATCAGTCCGGGACAGGGGCGTGAAAAACTGTTTTTT

v_call: TRBV2
j_call: TRBJ2-3
clone_size: many
d_call: TRBD1
cdr3_aa: CASSEDRGNADTQYF
cdr3_nt: TGTGCCAGCAGTGAAGACAGGGGGAATGCAGATACGCAGTATTTT

v_call: TRBV10-2
j_call: TRBJ2-1
clone_size: NA
d_call: NA
cdr3_aa: CATSGRSSYNEQSF
cdr3_nt: TGCGCCACCTCGGGACGGAGCTCCTACAATGAGCAGTCCTTC

v_call: TRBV12-3/TRBV12-4
j_call: TRBJ2-1
clone_size: many
d_call: TRBD1
cdr3_aa: CASSYRTGGNNEQFF
cdr3_nt: TGTGCCAGCAGTTACCGGACAGGGGGCAACAATGAGCAGTTCTTC

v_call: TRBV18
j_call: TRBJ2-5
clone_size: many
d_call: NA
cdr3_aa: CASTVRLQETQYF
cdr3_nt: TGTGCCAGCACCGTCAGACTCCAAGAGACCCAGTACTTC

v_call: TRBV30
j_call: TRBJ2-1
clone_size: few
d_call: NA
cdr3_aa: CAWKGGGATYNEQFF
cdr3_nt: TGTGCCTGGAAGGGTGGGGGGGCCACCTACAATGAGCAGTTCTTC

v_call: TRBV6-1
j_call: TRBJ2-3
clone_size: many
d_call: NA
cdr3_aa: CASSDPQGRTDTQYF
cdr3_nt: TGTGCCAGCAGTGACCCTCAGGGTAGGACAGATACGCAGTATTTT

v_call: TRBV29-1
j_call: TRBJ1-1
clone_size: few
d_call: TRBD1
cdr3_aa: CSVPGQGADGATWNTEAFF
cdr3_nt: TGCAGCGTGCCGGGACAGGGGGCGGACGGGGCCACTTGGAACACTGAAGCTTTCTTT

v_call: TRBV27
j_call: TRBJ2-5
clone_size: many
d_call: NA
cdr3_aa: CASSSRETQYF
cdr3_nt: TGTGCCAGCAGCTCACGAGAGACCCAGTACTTC

v_call: TRBV2
j_call: TRBJ1-5
clone_size: many
d_call: TRBD1
cdr3_aa: CASSPDRANNQPQHF
cdr3_nt: TGTGCCAGCAGTCCGGACAGGGCTAACAATCAGCCCCAGCATTTT

v_call: TRBV6-1
j_call: TRBJ2-3
clone_size: many
d_call: NA
cdr3_aa: CASSPPGADTQYF
cdr3_nt: TGTGCCAGCAGTCCCCCGGGGGCCGATACGCAGTATTTT

v_call: TRBV10-2
j_call: TRBJ2-7
clone_size: many
d_call: TRBD1
cdr3_aa: CASSQSQGAGSYEQYF
cdr3_nt: TGCGCCAGTTCCCAATCTCAGGGGGCGGGCTCCTACGAGCAGTACTTC

v_call: TRBV29-1
j_call: TRBJ2-5
clone_size: many
d_call: TRBD2
cdr3_aa: CSVPTSGGPGETQYF
cdr3_nt: TGCAGCGTTCCGACTAGCGGGGGGCCAGGGGAGACCCAGTACTTC

v_call: TRBV9
j_call: TRBJ2-7
clone_size: NA
d_call: NA
cdr3_aa: CASSVEPGITYEQYF
cdr3_nt: TGTGCCAGCAGCGTAGAGCCGGGGATCACCTACGAGCAGTACTTC

v_call: TRBV20-1
j_call: TRBJ2-5
clone_size: many
d_call: NA
cdr3_aa: CSAREGDRREETQYF
cdr3_nt: TGCAGTGCTAGAGAAGGAGACAGACGGGAGGAGACCCAGTACTTC

v_call: TRBV6-2/TRBV6-3
j_call: TRBJ1-5
clone_size: many
d_call: NA
cdr3_aa: CASSYGTFNQPQHF
cdr3_nt: TGTGCCAGCAGCTACGGGACTTTCAATCAGCCCCAGCATTTT

v_call: TRBV7-2
j_call: TRBJ2-1
clone_size: NA
d_call: NA
cdr3_aa: CASSVDGFHNEQFF
cdr3_nt: TGTGCCAGCAGCGTAGACGGCTTCCACAATGAGCAGTTCTTC

v_call: TRBV5-5
j_call: TRBJ2-1
clone_size: NA
d_call: TRBD1
cdr3_aa: CASSWGTGFSSYNEQFF
cdr3_nt: TGTGCCAGCAGCTGGGGGACAGGGTTTAGCTCCTACAATGAGCAGTTCTTC

v_call: TRBV11-3
j_call: TRBJ2-7
clone_size: many
d_call: NA
cdr3_aa: CASSLEVAYSYEQYF
cdr3_nt: TGTGCCAGCAGCTTAGAAGTCGCCTACTCCTACGAGCAGTACTTC

v_call: TRBV2
j_call: TRBJ1-6
clone_size: many
d_call: TRBD1
cdr3_aa: CASKTGFHNNSPLHF
cdr3_nt: TGTGCCAGCAAGACAGGGTTTCATAATAATTCACCCCTCCACTTT

v_call: TRBV27
j_call: TRBJ2-1
clone_size: NA
d_call: TRBD1
cdr3_aa: CASSPDRTGVFNEQFF
cdr3_nt: TGTGCCAGCAGTCCCGACCGGACAGGGGTCTTTAATGAGCAGTTCTTC

v_call: TRBV7-8
j_call: TRBJ1-2
clone_size: few
d_call: TRBD1
cdr3_aa: CASTGTGNYGYTF
cdr3_nt: TGTGCCAGCACTGGGACAGGAAACTATGGCTACACCTTC

v_call: TRBV27
j_call: TRBJ1-2
clone_size: many
d_call: NA
cdr3_aa: CASSLSGPRWGGYTF
cdr3_nt: TGTGCCAGCAGTTTATCGGGACCCCGGTGGGGAGGCTACACCTTC

v_call: TRBV5-1
j_call: TRBJ2-6
clone_size: few
d_call: TRBD1
cdr3_aa: CASRPTGWSRSGANVLTF
cdr3_nt: TGCGCCAGCAGGCCGACAGGGTGGTCGAGGTCCGGGGCCAACGTCCTGACTTTC

v_call: TRBV3-1
j_call: TRBJ1-1
clone_size: many
d_call: NA
cdr3_aa: CASSQIPWGTEAFF
cdr3_nt: TGTGCCAGCAGCCAAATCCCTTGGGGCACTGAAGCTTTCTTT

v_call: TRBV29-1
j_call: TRBJ1-1
clone_size: many
d_call: NA
cdr3_aa: CSVTTGTLNTEAFF
cdr3_nt: TGCAGCGTTACGACCGGGACACTGAACACTGAAGCTTTCTTT

v_call: TRBV28
j_call: TRBJ2-3
clone_size: many
d_call: NA
cdr3_aa: CASSPPGTVSTDTQYF
cdr3_nt: TGTGCCAGCAGTCCCCCAGGGACGGTAAGCACAGATACGCAGTATTTT

v_call: TRBV7-2
j_call: TRBJ1-1
clone_size: few
d_call: NA
cdr3_aa: CASSLEAPRGAFF
cdr3_nt: TGTGCCAGCAGCTTAGAGGCACCGCGGGGAGCTTTCTTT

v_call: TRBV19
j_call: TRBJ1-5
clone_size: few
d_call: NA
cdr3_aa: CASSTRRGQSLNQPQHF
cdr3_nt: TGTGCCAGTAGTACCCGGCGGGGACAATCACTAAATCAGCCCCAGCATTTT

v_call: TRBV5-1
j_call: TRBJ1-1
clone_size: many
d_call: NA
cdr3_aa: CASSHQGYEAFF
cdr3_nt: TGCGCCAGCAGCCACCAGGGATATGAAGCTTTCTTT

v_call: TRBV28
j_call: TRBJ1-4
clone_size: few
d_call: NA
cdr3_aa: CASSFDPPPTNEKLFF
cdr3_nt: TGTGCCAGCAGTTTTGATCCCCCCCCAACTAATGAAAAACTGTTTTTT

v_call: TRBV3-1
j_call: TRBJ1-3
clone_size: many
d_call: NA
cdr3_aa: CASSRDNSGNTIYF
cdr3_nt: TGTGCCAGCAGCAGGGACAACTCTGGAAACACCATATATTTT

v_call: TRBV6-9
j_call: TRBJ1-2
clone_size: many
d_call: NA
cdr3_aa: CASSYRPGEGRGYGYTF
cdr3_nt: TGTGCCAGCAGTTACAGGCCCGGAGAGGGGCGGGGCTATGGCTACACCTTC

v_call: TRBV30
j_call: TRBJ2-6
clone_size: NA
d_call: NA
cdr3_aa: CAWRSRESGANVLTF
cdr3_nt: TGTGCCTGGAGGTCCCGGGAGTCCGGGGCCAACGTCCTGACTTTC

v_call: TRBV11-3
j_call: TRBJ2-1
clone_size: few
d_call: NA
cdr3_aa: CASRSASISLPSSYNEQFF
cdr3_nt: TGTGCCAGCAGATCCGCCTCCATCTCTCTCCCCAGCTCCTACAATGAGCAGTTCTTC

v_call: TRBV2
j_call: TRBJ2-3
clone_size: many
d_call: TRBD2
cdr3_aa: CASTPTSGGRTDTQYF
cdr3_nt: TGTGCCAGCACCCCTACTAGCGGGGGTCGCACAGATACGCAGTATTTT

v_call: TRBV10-1
j_call: TRBJ1-1
clone_size: few
d_call: NA
cdr3_aa: CASSESNRFVNTEAFF
cdr3_nt: TGCGCCAGCAGTGAGTCGAACCGGTTTGTGAACACTGAAGCTTTCTTT

v_call: TRBV6-5
j_call: TRBJ1-6
clone_size: NA
d_call: NA
cdr3_aa: CASSYSGQGIGSPLHF
cdr3_nt: TGTGCCAGCAGTTACTCTGGACAAGGTATAGGATCACCCCTCCACTTT

v_call: TRBV3-1
j_call: TRBJ2-7
clone_size: many
d_call: NA
cdr3_aa: CASSQEGAGYYEQYF
cdr3_nt: TGTGCCAGCAGCCAAGAAGGGGCAGGCTACTACGAGCAGTACTTC

v_call: TRBV20-1
j_call: TRBJ2-3
clone_size: NA
d_call: NA
cdr3_aa: CSARGWGGSGDTQYF
cdr3_nt: TGCAGTGCTAGAGGGTGGGGGGGCTCAGGAGATACGCAGTATTTT

v_call: TRBV24-1
j_call: TRBJ1-1
clone_size: many
d_call: NA
cdr3_aa: CATSDGGQHEAFF
cdr3_nt: TGTGCCACCAGTGATGGAGGACAGCATGAAGCTTTCTTT

v_call: TRBV20-1
j_call: TRBJ1-5
clone_size: NA
d_call: NA
cdr3_aa: CSARVYPPQGGQPQHF
cdr3_nt: TGCAGTGCTAGAGTGTACCCCCCGCAGGGAGGACAGCCCCAGCATTTT

v_call: TRBV19
j_call: TRBJ1-2
clone_size: few
d_call: NA
cdr3_aa: CASSMSRTSYYGYTF
cdr3_nt: TGTGCCAGTAGTATGAGTCGCACTTCGTACTATGGCTACACCTTC